This T cell receptor (beta chain) was identified in a study of radiotherapy plus CTLA-4 blockade in lung cancer (dated by TCRdb to the late 2010s). Regarding the complete study: Objective responses were observed in more than 15% of enrolled patients, and disease control was achieved in around 30%.

Focal radiation therapy combined with CTLA-4 blockade (ipilimumab) was tested in patients with chemo-refractory metastatic non-small-cell lung cancer. On the study overall, not on this receptor specifically: The strongest predictors of response, as reported, were early dynamic changes in blood T cell clones along with a rise in serum interferon-beta after radiation. After treatment with radiotherapy and ipilimumab, TCR clones that came from tumors expanded in the peripheral blood.

The germline V and J ends show losses of 4 bases and 3 bases respectively, and no gene match explains 6 bases of the junction. Per the germline V gene, SGHRS is the CDR1 and YFSETQ is the CDR2. The CDR3 starts with the cysteine, ends with the phenylalanine, and has 15 residues. Only the CDR3 part of the read is kept: 45 bases, read in frame from the first base. Concerning this clone itself: Its antigen target is currently unknown. One base away there is no much larger clone; base qualities are not given.

Libraries were prepared through the immunoSEQ multiplex PCR assay. In its TCRdb copy, this immuneACCESS table keeps in-frame sequences only and misses some clones. Where compared with another copy, unresolved V genes explain less than half of these, and the others have no known cause. Across this sample there are about 80,000 clones, with about 90% seen only once. The ten largest clonotypes hold about 2% of the sample. This TCR came from a human donor with non-small cell lung cancer who had a partial response to radiotherapy plus ipilimumab. This sequence uses TRBV5-1 and TRBJ1-4, with TRBD1 identical over 7 junction bases. This sample comprised peripheral blood, obtained from a patient treated with radiotherapy plus ipilimumab. In nucleotides, the sequence is TGCGCCAGCAGCCCCCTGACAGGGCCTAATGAAAAACTGTTTTTT. This is translated as CASSPLTGPNEKLFF. The full variable domain, completed from the reference TRBV5-1 and TRBJ1-4 proteins outside the CDR3, reads KAGVTQTPRYLIKTRGQQVTLSCSPISGHRSVSWYQQTPGQGLQFLFEYFSETQRNKGNFPGRFSGRQFSNSRSEMNVSTLELGDSALYLCASSPLTGPNEKLFFGSGTQLSVL.